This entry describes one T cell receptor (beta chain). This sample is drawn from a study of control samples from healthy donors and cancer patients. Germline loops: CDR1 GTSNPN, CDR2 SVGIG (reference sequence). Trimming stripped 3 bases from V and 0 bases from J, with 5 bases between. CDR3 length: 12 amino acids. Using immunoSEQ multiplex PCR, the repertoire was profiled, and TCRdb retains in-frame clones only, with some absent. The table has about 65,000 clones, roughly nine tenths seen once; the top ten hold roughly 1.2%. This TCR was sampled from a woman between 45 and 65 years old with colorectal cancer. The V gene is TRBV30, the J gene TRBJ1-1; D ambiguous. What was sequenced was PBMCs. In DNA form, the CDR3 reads TGTGCCTGGAGGGTGGTGAACACTGAAGCTTTCTTT. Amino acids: CAWRVVNTEAFF.